A single sample is the source of the 13 T cell receptor beta chains below, sequenced in a study of response to subunit inactivated influenza vaccine. MiXCR, applied by TCRdb to the RT-PCR reads, yields one record per CDR3 protein. The repertoire consists of more than 500,000 distinct CDR3 sequences, with about 11% occurring once and the leading ten covering roughly 9.6%. The same data also went into a second study, on T cells expressing NK-cell markers. That paper adds: TCR beta cDNA was generated via 5'RACE template switching incorporating UMIs.

The sequencing used PBMCs from blood, collected on the day of vaccination. Receptor source: a man in his fifties who received an inactivated influenza vaccine.

This clonotype was counted once. The chain has TRBV20-1 and TRBJ2-1; maybe TRBD1 (6 bases). The CDR3 consists of 19 residues. Trimming took 2 bases from V and 8 from J, leaving 31 bases between them. CDR1 is DFQATT and CDR2 is SNEGSKA in the germline V gene (reference sequence). This chain's CDR3 is CSARPTIGQIVGRPHEQFF. The CDR3 nucleotides read TGCAGTGCTAGACCAACCATAGGACAGATCGTCGGTCGCCCCCATGAGCAGTTCTTC.

This clonotype was observed a few times. The chain combines TRBV18 with TRBJ2-7, with no clear D. With 2 bases removed from V and 2 bases from J, the gap between germline ends came to 7 bases. The CDR3 loop spans 13 amino acids. From germline, CDR1 is KGHSH and CDR2 LQKENI. The CDR3 nucleotides are TGTGCCAGCTCACCAGTCAGAACCTACGAGCAGTACTTC. This translates into CASSPVRTYEQYF.

The J gene is TRBJ2-4, the V gene TRBV23-1; 7 bases are a match to TRBD2. TRBV23-1 is designated an ORF whose function remains uncertain. CDR3 size: 20 residues. Trimming cost V 0 bases and J 0 bases; bases outside gene matches: 14. CDR3 nucleotides: TGCGCCAGCAGTCAATCGGGGGGGACTGATCGCGTCGAAGCCAAAAACATTCAGTACTTC. This sequence encodes CASSQSGGTDRVEAKNIQYF.

This clonotype was counted ten times or more. The V gene is TRBV7-8, the J gene TRBJ2-2, with D possibly matching TRBD2 (5 bases). Germline lookup yields CDR1 SGHVS and CDR2 FQNEAQ. The V and J ends lost 6 bases and 0 bases respectively, with 14 bases between them. The length of the CDR3 is 16 residues. In DNA form, the CDR3 reads TGTGCCAGCAGACCAAGAGGGTCTTCGAACACCGGGGAGCTGTTTTTT. This encodes CASRPRGSSNTGELFF.

This chain connects TRBV4-1 to TRBJ2-1; the D is unclear. The CDR3 is 15 amino acids. V was pared by 0 bases and J by 9 bases, with 15 bases between. The germline V gene has CDR1 MGHRA and CDR2 YSYEKL. DNA of the CDR3: TGCGCCAGCAGCCAAGAGGGTACGTCATCCGGTGAGCAGTTCTTC. As protein: CASSQEGTSSGEQFF.

The chain employs TRBV9 and TRBJ1-5, with D perhaps matching TRBD1 (5 bases). Between the trimmed V and J ends, which lost 3 bases and 4 bases, there was a span of 17 bases. The V gene's germline CDR1 is SGDLS and CDR2 YYNGEE. This CDR3 is 16 amino acids long. For the CDR3, the DNA is TGTGCCAGCAGCGCGGGGGACCGGTCCCGAAATCAGCCCCAGCATTTT. This sequence encodes CASSAGDRSRNQPQHF.

The chain recombines TRBV20-1 with TRBJ2-3; D might be TRBD2 (7 bases). The CDR3 is made up of 14 amino acids. The germline V and J ends were trimmed by 6 bases and 3 bases, with 16 bases remaining between them. Germline V lookup: CDR1 DFQATT, CDR2 SNEGSKA (reference sequence). CDR3: CSAVRGGATDTQYF. The CDR3, as DNA: TGCAGTGCGGTCAGAGGGGGGGCAACAGATACGCAGTATTTT.

The genes are TRBV20-1 and TRBJ2-3; D remains unclear. The length of the CDR3 is 14 residues. Per the germline V gene, CDR1 is DFQATT and CDR2 is SNEGSKA (reference sequence). Trimming left V 3 bases short and J 2 bases short, with 12 bases between. The CDR3 loop is CSASRLLDTDTQYF. DNA for the CDR3: TGCAGTGCTAGCCGACTGCTAGACACAGATACGCAGTATTTT.

The sample holds a few counts of this clonotype. This rearrangement joins TRBV5-1 to TRBJ1-4, with 9 bases identical to TRBD1. Germline V gene sequence: CDR1 SGHRS, CDR2 YFSETQ. The CDR3 sequence is 18 residues long. J was trimmed by 0 bases and V by 3 bases; bases with no gene match: 9. The CDR3 here is CASSWGTGRATTNEKLFF. The CDR3 DNA reads as TGCGCCAGCAGCTGGGGGACAGGGAGGGCAACAACTAATGAAAAACTGTTTTTT.

In this sample, this clonotype turned up a few times. The rearrangement links TRBV6-1 to TRBJ1-2; 7 bases are shared with TRBD1. The CDR3 extends over 13 amino acids. V lost 6 bases to trimming and J lost 3 bases; unmatched junction nucleotides: 4. Per the germline V gene, CDR1 is MNHNS and CDR2 is SASEGT. CDR3 loop: CASRDRDHYGYTF. The CDR3 DNA is TGTGCCAGCAGAGACAGGGATCACTATGGCTACACCTTC.

The sample holds a few counts of this clonotype. The rearrangement uses TRBV7-6 and TRBJ2-1; 8 bases align to TRBD2. The J segment lost 0 bases and the V segment lost 5 bases, leaving 9 bases of the junction unmatched. CDR1 and CDR2 from the germline V gene are SGHVS and FNYEAQ. The CDR3 is 17 amino acids. The CDR3 DNA reads as TGTGCCAGCAGCCTGACTAGCGCGAGTCCCTCCTACAATGAGCAGTTCTTC. Amino acids: CASSLTSASPSYNEQFF. Using reference TRBV7-6 and TRBJ2-1 for the parts outside the CDR3, the full variable domain is GAGVSQSPRYKVTKRGQDVALRCDPISGHVSLYWYRQALGQGPEFLTYFNYEAQQDKSGLPNDRFSAERPEGSISTLTIQRTEQRDSAMYRCASSLTSASPSYNEQFFGPGTRLTVL.

This clonotype has a handful of counts. The chain is built from TRBV7-8 and TRBJ2-7; a weak D match, TRBD1 (5 bases). Trimming removed 2 bases at V and 4 bases at J, with 15 bases between. Germline CDR1 reads SGHVS; CDR2 reads FQNEAQ. The length of the CDR3 is 15 residues. The CDR3 loop is CASSLLRHRGYEQYF. The CDR3 DNA reads TGTGCCAGCAGCTTATTAAGGCATAGGGGTTACGAGCAGTACTTC.

A few counts support this clonotype. This sequence joins TRBV7-9 and TRBJ2-3; D remains ambiguous. The V gene's germline CDR1 is SEHNR and CDR2 FQNEAQ (reference sequence). Trimming stripped 0 bases from V and 2 bases from J, with 15 bases between. The CDR3 loop spans 17 amino acids. CDR3 amino acids: CASSLAFGEQLTDTQYF. The CDR3 coding sequence is TGTGCCAGCAGCTTAGCGTTTGGGGAACAACTCACAGATACGCAGTATTTT.